Shown below are 5 T cell receptor beta chains from a single sample sequenced in a study of shared clonotypes between healthy human individuals (dated by TCRdb to the early 2020s). For the CD8 naive samples, CD45RO-negative cells were positively selected for CCR7, yielding a CD45RA+CCR7+ population from which TemRA cells were excluded. Libraries were constructed by the immunoSEQ multiplex PCR assay. TCRdb holds this immuneACCESS table with in-frame rearrangements only. Some clones are missing; in checked studies, unresolved V genes explain under half, and the rest has no known cause. In all, the sample holds approximately 1.9 million clones, and around 93% of those were seen once. The ten largest clones take up 1.5% to 2% of the sample. Specimen: naive CD8+ T cells from PBMCs. This sample's cell subset or site label indicates: CD45RA+CCR7+. The receptors stem from a young man in good health. Some clones in this sample may be carry-over from other donors' samples.

This clone was counted once. The chain couples TRBV13 to TRBJ2-7; a possible D gene is TRBD2 (5 bases). Per the germline V gene, CDR1 is PRHDT and CDR2 is FYEKMQ (reference sequence). The CDR3 sequence is 14 residues long. Trimming took 1 base from V and 5 from J, leaving 12 bases between them. The CDR3 bases are TGTGCCAGCAGCTTAGTTAGGGAGCTGAACGAGCAGTACTTC. Translation: CASSLVRELNEQYF.

The genes are TRBV7-9 and TRBJ2-7, with D perhaps being TRBD1 or TRBD2 (6 bases each). V lost 5 bases, J lost 4 bases, and 15 bases lay in between. This CDR3 comprises 14 residues. Germline V gene sequence: CDR1 SEHNR, CDR2 FQNEAQ (reference sequence). This CDR3 is CASSPEQGGYEQYF. The CDR3 DNA is TGTGCCAGCAGCCCCGAACAGGGAGGATACGAGCAGTACTTC.

This clone was seen only once. The genes are TRBV29-1 and TRBJ2-4; no definite D call. The CDR3 has 15 residues. With 0 bases removed from V and 8 bases from J, the gap between germline ends came to 17 bases. The germline gives CDR1 SQVTM, CDR2 ANQGSEA. CDR3 region: CSVEDHEVSRDIQYF. The DNA for the CDR3 is TGCAGCGTTGAAGATCATGAGGTATCCCGAGACATTCAGTACTTC.

This chain uses TRBV5-3 with TRBJ2-3; 11 nucleotides align to TRBD1. TRBV5-3 is designated an ORF whose function remains uncertain. The CDR3 extends over 20 amino acids. V gave up 4 bases and J gave up 3 bases; unmatched junction bases: 19. For the CDR3, the DNA is TGTGCCAGAAGCCCAGGAACGATTAAAAGGGACAGGGGGATAACAGATACGCAGTATTTT. Translation gives CARSPGTIKRDRGITDTQYF.

The rearrangement joins TRBV4-3 to TRBJ2-1; D not resolved. CDR3 length: 15 residues. Germline-derived CDR1 and CDR2 are LGHNA and YSLEER. With 0 bases removed from V and 6 bases from J, the gap between germline ends came to 12 bases. The chain's CDR3 is CASSQDNGRFNEQFF. Here the CDR3 DNA reads TGCGCCAGCAGCCAAGATAACGGCAGGTTCAATGAGCAGTTCTTC.